Listed below are T cell receptor beta chains from one sample, sequenced in a study of T cell responses to AZD1222 COVID-19 vaccine. Only in-frame clones appear in the TCRdb table, and some are missing; sequencing was by immunoSEQ multiplex PCR. There are about 75,000 clones in the sample; approximately 89% occur only once, and 8% to 10% lies in the top ten. The material sequenced was peripheral blood, taken 28 days after the second dose of the MenACWY control vaccine. The receptors come from an adult who received the MenACWY meningococcal vaccine as a control. The CDR3 runs from the conserved cysteine through the conserved F or W. The order of the fields is CDR3 length, V gene, CDR3 protein.

13 TRBV12-3/TRBV12-4 CASRDPGPPEAFF
13 TRBV12-5 CASVVPGTDTQYF
15 TRBV4-3 CASSQDLGRDEKLFF
15 TRBV15 CATSRDLTTNEKLFF
17 TRBV28 CASSPNPGRGYNEKLFF
13 TRBV6-5 CASSAIQGSEQFF
15 TRBV9 CASSPTLSAGYGYTF
18 TRBV19 CASGGAGEIILRAGELFF
14 TRBV3-1/TRBV3-2 CASSRGHSNTEAFF
15 TRBV7-9 CASSLRGTGPEKLFF
15 TRBV4-2 CASSQTQGLNSPLHF
11 TRBV12-5 CASVWGYGYTF
15 TRBV6-2/TRBV6-3 CASSYRRGSDNEQFF
14 TRBV6-5 CASTEPGLSYGYTF
14 TRBV7-9 CASSLGSGSYEQYF
11 TRBV14 CASSPGGEAFF
16 TRBV5-4 CASSAGQGASGNTIYF
12 TRBV19 CASSLVNQPQHF
15 TRBV4-2 CASSQRTGDLDGYTF
16 TRBV28 CASSYTGQGVGNTIYF
15 TRBV6-5 CASAPYRDRVQPQHF
14 TRBV7-9 CASSPRPSSYEQYF
12 TRBV6-2/TRBV6-3 CASSFSNEKLFF
12 TRBV2 CASLWAAYEQYF
15 TRBV28 CASSLDREGSGELFF
11 TRBV20-1 CSALRTDKGFF